Below are 8 T cell receptor beta chains sequenced from a single sample in a study of blood T cells in healthy people across ages. With a J-beta primer mix and a sample-barcoded 5' primer, a second PCR ran about 7 to 12 cycles. From the 5' RACE reads, TCRdb called clonotypes with MiXCR, one entry per CDR3 protein. This sample yields approximately 800,000 distinct CDR3 sequences, of which 35% to 40% are seen a single time; under 15% belongs to the top ten. The sequenced material came from blood. These receptors all stem from a man aged 18 to 30 in good health.

This clonotype was seen only once. The J gene is TRBJ2-5, the V gene TRBV6-2 or TRBV6-3; D is unclear. Germline values: CDR1 MNHEY, CDR2 SVGEGT. V lost 7 bases and J lost 1, with 10 bases in between. The CDR3 spans 13 residues. Written as DNA, the CDR3 is TGTGCCAGCATGGCCCCTGGCCAAGAGACCCAGTACTTC. This sequence encodes CASMAPGQETQYF.

The chain recombines TRBV12-3 or TRBV12-4 with TRBJ2-3; possibly TRBD1 for D (6 bases). Trimming cost V 4 bases and J 7 bases, with 9 bases left between them. The CDR3 is made up of 12 amino acids. The CDR3 reads CASSSGENTQYF. The CDR3 nucleotides read TGTGCCAGCAGTTCAGGGGAGAATACGCAGTATTTT.

The chain combines TRBV2 with TRBJ2-3; TRBD1 aligns across 7 bases. The CDR3 consists of 18 residues. V shed 6 bases, J shed 0 bases, and the junction held 15 bases outside the gene matches. From germline, CDR1 is SNHLY and CDR2 FYNNEI. CDR3 in amino acids: CASSSRDSSFSSTDTQYF. For the CDR3, the DNA is TGTGCCAGCAGCAGCCGGGACAGCAGTTTTTCTAGCACAGATACGCAGTATTTT.

This clonotype was detected ten times or more. This rearrangement joins TRBV5-1 to TRBJ2-3; a possible D gene is TRBD1 (5 bases). Germline V CDR1 and CDR2: SGHRS, YFSETQ. V lost 0 bases, J lost 0 bases, and 11 bases lay in between. The CDR3 runs to 16 residues. CDR3 sequence reads: CASSLASRDSTDTQYF. CDR3 nucleotides: TGCGCCAGCAGCTTGGCCAGCAGGGATAGCACAGATACGCAGTATTTT.

The V and J genes are TRBV7-2 and TRBJ2-7; D gene ambiguous. V lost 9 bases to trimming and J lost 12 bases, with 24 bases between them. The CDR3 has 13 amino acids. In germline, CDR1 is SGHTA, CDR2 FQGNSA. The CDR3 is CASKYRSTETRYF. CDR3 DNA sequence: TGTGCCAGTAAATACAGAAGCACGGAGACCCGGTACTTC.

This clonotype was observed a few times. This rearrangement joins TRBV30 to TRBJ2-4; tentative D call: TRBD2 (5 bases). TRBJ2-7 matches the DNA end more closely, so the J call is doubtful. The CDR3 length is 13 residues. In germline, CDR1 is GTSNPN, CDR2 SVGIG (reference sequence). The CDR3 spells CAWSLGDDGEQYF. The CDR3 DNA reads TGTGCCTGGAGCCTCGGGGATGATGGCGAGCAGTACTTC.

This clonotype appeared a few times. The genes are TRBV12-3 or TRBV12-4 and TRBJ1-1, with 7 bases that match TRBD1. V lost 7 bases, J lost 0 bases, and 5 bases stayed unmatched. The CDR3 is made up of 14 amino acids. This CDR3 reads CASTTGTVNTEAFF. The CDR3 nucleotides read TGTGCCAGCACCACGGGGACAGTGAACACTGAAGCTTTCTTT.

This clonotype was picked up a small number of times. The chain employs TRBV2 and TRBJ2-1; unclear D gene. The length of the CDR3 is 14 residues. Germline loops: CDR1 SNHLY, CDR2 FYNNEI. Trimming took 5 bases from V and 5 from J, leaving 13 bases between them. In DNA form, the CDR3 reads TGTGCCAGCAGTCGAGGTCAGACAAACAATGAGCAGTTCTTC. Its translation is CASSRGQTNNEQFF.